These T cell receptor beta chains were read from a single sample in a study of blood T cell repertoires in COVID-19. Profiling relied on immunoSEQ multiplex PCR, and the TCRdb table lists in-frame clones only, not all of them. The sample shows about 190,000 clones, about 77% of them seen only once. Sequences were obtained from peripheral blood. Source of these receptors: a woman over 75 with active or convalescent COVID-19. Both conserved end residues are trimmed from each CDR3. Each record gives: V gene, J gene, CDR3 protein.

TRBV7-2	TRBJ2-1	ASSLASGQGSYNEQF
TRBV9	TRBJ2-2	ASSVAWRENTGELF
TRBV7-9	TRBJ1-5	ASSFSSNQPQH
TRBV7-9	TRBJ2-7	ASSYRVDEQY
TRBV2	TRBJ1-2	ASSELGSRGGYT
TRBV15	TRBJ2-1	ATSRLTGGYNEQF
TRBV19	TRBJ1-1	ASSPPGVQEAF
TRBV5-5	TRBJ2-1	ASSFLTGGGEQF
TRBV4-2	TRBJ1-6	ASSPGTSSYNSPLH
TRBV5-6	TRBJ2-3	ASSLSGGEADTQY
TRBV5-6	TRBJ2-3	ASSLGGRGTDTQY
TRBV10-3	TRBJ2-7	AIRGDRETYEQY
TRBV5-1	TRBJ2-3	ASSSGTSGAADTQY
TRBV2	TRBJ1-1	ASSVRNGDTEAF
TRBV5-1	TRBJ1-1	ASSLETNSRYTEAF
TRBV6-5	TRBJ2-7	ASSYSGEGYEQY
TRBV28	TRBJ2-1	ASITSGGVEQF
TRBV5-1	TRBJ2-5	ASSLSSGAETQY
TRBV11-2	TRBJ2-1	ASKSPRDNEQF
TRBV18	TRBJ1-6	ASSLGQGGSPLH
TRBV9	TRBJ2-1	ASSVAGLAGGLDEQF
TRBV7-9	TRBJ2-1	ASSLGRVHEQF
TRBV12-5	TRBJ1-1	ASGFYYDGGANTEAF
TRBV7-2	TRBJ2-1	ASSQGQAYWVEQF
TRBV4-2	TRBJ2-3	ASSQDPAGGRGADTQY
TRBV20-1	TRBJ1-5	SASLTGTEFSNQPQH
TRBV5-1	TRBJ2-1	ASSLEVAGHNEQF
TRBV19	TRBJ2-1	ASSIDLGTSYNEQF
TRBV15	TRBJ2-7	ATSRDRPARGGEQY
TRBV27	TRBJ1-6	ASSLTGGISPLH
TRBV4-2	TRBJ2-2	ASSQARTGATGELF
TRBV6-6	TRBJ1-5	ASSYSGGAGNQPQH
TRBV11-2	TRBJ2-3	ASSPRTSSFPDTQY
TRBV28	TRBJ1-5	ASSPTGGVQPQH
TRBV7-5	TRBJ1-5	ARSFSNRSYSNQPQH
TRBV10-2	TRBJ1-4	ASSPGQGGEKLF
TRBV14	TRBJ1-2	ASSQDRLWDYGYT
TRBV19	TRBJ1-6	ASSGGALTSPLH
TRBV4-3	TRBJ2-2	ASSQGLAVGTGELF
TRBV2	TRBJ1-1	ASSRGTGEAF
TRBV15	TRBJ1-1	ATRSDWTEAF
TRBV7-9	TRBJ1-1	ASSRGDRLVNTEAF
TRBV24-1	TRBJ2-1	ATSDSLKRDRIYNEQF
TRBV27	TRBJ2-2	ASTQVGGDNTGELF
TRBV3-1/TRBV3-2	TRBJ1-6	ASSRLLNSPLH
TRBV5-4	TRBJ1-1	ASSSQMNTEAF
TRBV11-2	TRBJ2-1	ASSLRLGLAF
TRBV5-1	TRBJ1-4	ASSPGGGESEKLF
TRBV5-1	TRBJ2-5	ASSLQTGGQETQY
TRBV5-4	TRBJ2-3	ASSSVGTLSTDTQY
TRBV29-1	TRBJ2-1	SVGPGQGINEQF
TRBV6-5	TRBJ2-5	ASSYAGVETQY
TRBV12-3/TRBV12-4	TRBJ1-4	ASSLGQNEKLF
TRBV19	TRBJ2-7	ASSNYRQGGTYEQY
TRBV5-4	TRBJ2-7	ASSEGVGYEQY
TRBV9	TRBJ2-5	ASSVGNGGAIETQY
TRBV2	TRBJ1-3	ASDSSGNTIY